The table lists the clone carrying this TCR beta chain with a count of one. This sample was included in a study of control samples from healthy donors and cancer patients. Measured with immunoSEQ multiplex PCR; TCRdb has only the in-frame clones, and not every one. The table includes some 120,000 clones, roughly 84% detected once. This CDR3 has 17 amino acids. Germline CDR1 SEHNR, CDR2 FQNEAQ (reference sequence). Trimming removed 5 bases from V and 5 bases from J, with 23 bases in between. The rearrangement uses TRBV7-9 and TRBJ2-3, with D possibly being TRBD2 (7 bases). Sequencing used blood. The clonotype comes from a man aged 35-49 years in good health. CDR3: CASSHAPIRGAQDTQYF. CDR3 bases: TGTGCCAGCAGCCACGCCCCGATCCGGGGGGCCCAAGATACGCAGTATTTT.